A selection of T cell receptor beta chains follows, all from one sample in a study of cytotoxic CD8 clonotypes in ibrutinib-treated CLL. The data were produced by immunoSEQ multiplex PCR, yet TCRdb's version contains in-frame clones alone and is incomplete. Among more than 110,000 clones listed, 76% were seen once. The material sequenced was PBMCs, taken after 24 months of ibrutinib treatment. The source is a human donor with chronic lymphocytic leukemia. CDR3s include the opening cysteine and the closing phenylalanine or tryptophan. The D gene is left open where the match is weak. Some rows have no size entry. The others give once, few or many, or a class for an expanded clone.

J: TRBJ1-5; D: -; V: TRBV2; size: -; CDR3: CASSNGGAQPQHF; DNA: TGTGCCAGCAGTAACGGAGGGGCTCAGCCCCAGCATTTT
J: TRBJ2-5; D: -; V: TRBV5-6; size: -; CDR3: CASSWEQETQYF; DNA: TGTGCCAGCAGCTGGGAACAAGAGACCCAGTACTTC
J: TRBJ2-2; D: TRBD2; V: TRBV28; size: -; CDR3: CASSLLAGAVGELFF; DNA: TGTGCCAGCAGTTTATTAGCGGGAGCGGTCGGGGAGCTGTTTTTT
J: TRBJ2-3; D: -; V: TRBV18; size: -; CDR3: CASSPQHQTDTQYF; DNA: TGTGCCAGCTCACCACAACACCAGACAGATACGCAGTATTTT
J: TRBJ1-1; D: -; V: TRBV10-3; size: -; CDR3: CAISESRADEAFF; DNA: TGTGCCATCAGTGAGTCTAGGGCCGACGAAGCTTTCTTT
J: TRBJ2-7; D: -; V: TRBV7-3; size: -; CDR3: CASSPDSRSSYEQYF; DNA: TGTGCCAGCAGCCCGGACAGCCGAAGCTCCTACGAGCAGTACTTC
J: TRBJ2-3; D: -; V: TRBV11-2; size: -; CDR3: CASSPRGGRVADTQYF; DNA: TGTGCCAGCAGCCCCCGGGGTGGGCGGGTGGCAGATACGCAGTATTTT
J: TRBJ2-7; D: TRBD1; V: TRBV19; size: -; CDR3: CASRLGGGTYEQYF; DNA: TGTGCCAGTAGATTAGGGGGCGGAACCTACGAGCAGTACTTC
J: TRBJ2-7; D: TRBD1; V: TRBV4-2; size: -; CDR3: CASSQEAGTGYYEQYF; DNA: TGTGCCAGCAGCCAAGAGGCCGGGACAGGATACTACGAGCAGTACTTC
J: TRBJ2-5; D: -; V: TRBV9; size: -; CDR3: CASSSRAQGSQYF; DNA: TGTGCCAGCAGCTCCCGGGCGCAGGGGTCCCAGTACTTC
J: TRBJ1-2; D: TRBD1; V: TRBV6-1; size: -; CDR3: CASSEGQPYGYTF; DNA: TGTGCCAGCAGTGAGGGACAGCCTTATGGCTACACCTTC
J: TRBJ1-3; D: -; V: TRBV29-1; size: -; CDR3: CSVVGEGGNTIYF; DNA: TGCAGCGTTGTTGGGGAAGGGGGAAACACCATATATTTT
J: TRBJ1-2; D: -; V: TRBV21-1; size: -; CDR3: CVFVRFGTGGSWGYGYTF; DNA: TGTGTTTTTGTTAGGTTTGGGACAGGGGGTTCCTGGGGCTATGGCTACACCTTC
J: TRBJ2-7; D: -; V: TRBV29-1; size: -; CDR3: CSVEVGQGWPFYEQYF; DNA: TGCAGCGTTGAAGTGGGTCAGGGGTGGCCTTTCTACGAGCAGTACTTC
J: TRBJ2-3; D: -; V: TRBV7-2; size: -; CDR3: CASSLGQATDTQYF; DNA: TGTGCCAGCAGCTTAGGACAGGCCACAGATACGCAGTATTTT
J: TRBJ2-3; D: TRBD2; V: TRBV9; size: -; CDR3: CASSVVSSGGASTDTQYF; DNA: TGTGCCAGCAGCGTAGTGTCTAGCGGGGGGGCTAGCACAGATACGCAGTATTTT
J: TRBJ2-7; D: TRBD2; V: TRBV10-1; size: few; CDR3: CASSGLAGPGGSYEQYF; DNA: TGCGCCAGCAGTGGTTTAGCGGGGCCCGGGGGGTCCTACGAGCAGTACTTC
J: TRBJ1-2; D: -; V: TRBV7-2; size: -; CDR3: CASSLGLYGYTF; DNA: TGTGCCAGCAGCTTAGGGCTGTATGGCTACACCTTC
J: TRBJ2-7; D: -; V: TRBV9; size: once; CDR3: CASSGGLSTYEQYF; DNA: TGTGCCAGCAGCGGTGGACTCTCGACCTACGAGCAGTACTTC
J: TRBJ1-5; D: TRBD1; V: TRBV2; size: -; CDR3: CASSGQGGLGQPQHF; DNA: TGTGCCAGCAGTGGACAGGGAGGGTTAGGTCAGCCCCAGCATTTT
J: TRBJ2-6; D: -; V: TRBV19; size: -; CDR3: CASSKGKTSGANVLTF; DNA: TGTGCCAGTAGTAAGGGGAAAACCTCTGGGGCCAACGTCCTGACTTTC
J: TRBJ2-1; D: TRBD1; V: TRBV7-9; size: -; CDR3: CASSLGQGALDEQFF; DNA: TGTGCCAGCAGCTTGGGACAGGGGGCTCTGGATGAGCAGTTCTTC
J: TRBJ2-7; D: TRBD1; V: TRBV25-1; size: -; CDR3: CASSEGGRDRGYEQYF; DNA: TGTGCCAGCAGTGAAGGTGGGAGGGACAGGGGCTACGAGCAGTACTTC
J: TRBJ2-3; D: TRBD2; V: TRBV5-1; size: -; CDR3: CASTGTSGSDTQYF; DNA: TGCGCCAGCACCGGGACTAGCGGGAGTGATACGCAGTATTTT
J: TRBJ2-2; D: -; V: TRBV7-2; size: -; CDR3: CASSLVGSANTGELFF; DNA: TGTGCCAGCAGCTTAGTGGGTAGCGCGAACACCGGGGAGCTGTTTTTT
J: TRBJ2-3; D: TRBD2; V: TRBV9; size: once; CDR3: CASSVGGGYTDTQYF; DNA: TGTGCCAGCAGCGTAGGCGGGGGATACACAGATACGCAGTATTTT
J: TRBJ2-7; D: TRBD1; V: TRBV5-4; size: few; CDR3: CASSLPGQGGYEQYF; DNA: TGTGCCAGCAGCTTACCCGGACAGGGGGGTTACGAGCAGTACTTC
J: TRBJ2-7; D: TRBD1; V: TRBV2; size: -; CDR3: CASSESQTGTLGGEQYF; DNA: TGTGCCAGCAGTGAATCTCAGACAGGGACGTTAGGAGGCGAGCAGTACTTC
J: TRBJ2-3; D: TRBD1; V: TRBV29-1; size: -; CDR3: CSVGGGGSTDTQYF; DNA: TGCAGCGTTGGAGGGGGCGGCAGCACAGATACGCAGTATTTT
J: TRBJ2-2; D: TRBD1; V: TRBV5-1; size: -; CDR3: CASSPSWQGARELFF; DNA: TGCGCCAGCAGCCCCAGCTGGCAGGGGGCGAGGGAGCTGTTTTTT
J: TRBJ2-1; D: -; V: TRBV13; size: -; CDR3: CASSPRGTPYNEQFF; DNA: TGTGCCAGCAGCCCCCGCGGGACACCGTACAATGAGCAGTTCTTC
J: TRBJ1-5; D: -; V: TRBV6-6; size: -; CDR3: CASRPRLSNQPQHF; DNA: TGTGCCAGCAGGCCAAGACTTAGCAATCAGCCCCAGCATTTT
J: TRBJ1-6; D: -; V: TRBV6-6; size: -; CDR3: CASSWANSPLHF; DNA: TGTGCCAGCAGTTGGGCTAATTCACCCCTCCACTTT
J: TRBJ2-3; D: -; V: TRBV7-6; size: -; CDR3: CASSLPAGGDTQYF; DNA: TGTGCCAGCAGCCTCCCCGCGGGCGGAGATACGCAGTATTTT
J: TRBJ1-1; D: TRBD1; V: TRBV4-3; size: once; CDR3: CASSPQTGDGAFF; DNA: TGCGCCAGCAGCCCCCAGACAGGGGATGGAGCTTTCTTT
J: TRBJ1-3; D: TRBD1; V: TRBV6-5; size: -; CDR3: CASSSQGGRNTIYF; DNA: TGTGCCAGCAGTTCCCAGGGGGGGCGAAACACCATATATTTT
J: TRBJ2-1; D: -; V: TRBV28; size: -; CDR3: CASSFLGSSYNEQFF; DNA: TGTGCCAGCAGTTTCCTGGGGAGCTCCTACAATGAGCAGTTCTTC
J: TRBJ2-5; D: -; V: TRBV19; size: -; CDR3: CASRATDQETQYF; DNA: TGTGCCAGTAGGGCGACAGACCAAGAGACCCAGTACTTC
J: TRBJ2-7; D: TRBD2; V: TRBV19; size: -; CDR3: CASSGPGGEQYF; DNA: TGTGCCAGTAGCGGGCCCGGGGGGGAGCAGTACTTC
J: TRBJ2-7; D: TRBD2; V: TRBV11-1; size: -; CDR3: CASSLGTSVSYEQYF; DNA: TGTGCCAGCAGCTTAGGGACTAGCGTTTCCTACGAGCAGTACTTC
J: TRBJ2-7; D: -; V: TRBV6-1; size: -; CDR3: CASSPVVEGEQYF; DNA: TGTGCCAGCAGCCCGGTCGTGGAAGGCGAGCAGTACTTC